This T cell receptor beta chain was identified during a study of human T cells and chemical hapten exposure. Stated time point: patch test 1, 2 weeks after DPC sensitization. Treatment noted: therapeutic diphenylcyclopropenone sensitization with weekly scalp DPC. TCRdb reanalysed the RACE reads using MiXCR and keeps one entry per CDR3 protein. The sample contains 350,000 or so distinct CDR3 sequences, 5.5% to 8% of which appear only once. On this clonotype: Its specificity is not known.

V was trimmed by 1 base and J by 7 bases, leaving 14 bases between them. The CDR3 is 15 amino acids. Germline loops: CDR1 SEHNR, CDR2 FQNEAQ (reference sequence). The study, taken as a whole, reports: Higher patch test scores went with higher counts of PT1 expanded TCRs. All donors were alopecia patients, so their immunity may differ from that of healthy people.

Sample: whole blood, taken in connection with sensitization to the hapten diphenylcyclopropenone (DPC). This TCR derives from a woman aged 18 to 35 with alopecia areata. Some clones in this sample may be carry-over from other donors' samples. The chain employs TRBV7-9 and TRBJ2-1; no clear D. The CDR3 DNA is TGTGCCAGCAGCTTAGAAGGAGCAGCCCAAAATGAGCAGTTCTTC. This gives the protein CASSLEGAAQNEQFF.